Given below is one T cell receptor beta chain in context. The antigen is not known. Measured with immunoSEQ multiplex PCR; TCRdb has only the in-frame clones, and not every one. The table lists some 630,000 clones, 95% to 97% of them singletons, with less than 0.12% in the top ten. This entry comes from a study of shared clonotypes between healthy human individuals. Study-level results: Sampling covered blood only; tissue repertoires likely differ.

The naive CD8 fraction comprised CD45RO-negative cells positively selected for CCR7 and excluded terminally differentiated effector memory CD45RA+ cells. Donors, without exception, were Caucasian adults residing in Nashville, Tennessee. V was cut by 6 bases and J by 3 bases, with 20 bases left in between. The germline V gene has CDR1 LNHNV and CDR2 YYDKDF (reference sequence). CDR3 size: 16 residues. The chain is built from TRBV15 and TRBJ2-5; tentatively, D is TRBD1 or TRBD2 (5 bases each). The sequence was obtained from a woman aged 25 to 39 in good health. The sample taken for sequencing was naive CD8+ T cells sorted from blood. The DNA of the CDR3 is TGTGCCACCAGTAATATCCGGGGCTCAGGAGAAGAGACCCAGTACTTC. As protein: CATSNIRGSGEETQYF.